This entry lists 10 T cell receptor beta chains sequenced from one sample in a study of blood T cell repertoires in COVID-19. The method was immunoSEQ multiplex PCR; TCRdb's version includes in-frame clones alone and lacks a portion of them. The data contain 200,000 to 300,000 clones, approximately 85% of them singletons. The sequencing sample was made of peripheral blood. The source of these receptors is a man between 45 and 60 years old with COVID-19, enrolled during active disease.

The chain carries TRBV7-2 and TRBJ1-2; the D gene is possibly TRBD1 (6 bases). Trimming shortened V by 5 bases and J by 3 bases, and 16 bases separated the two germline ends. Germline V gene sequence: CDR1 SGHTA, CDR2 FQGNSA. This CDR3 comprises 15 residues. CDR3 nucleotides: TGTGCCAGCAGCCCCAGGCAGGGGCCCTACTATGGCTACACCTTC. Translating it yields CASSPRQGPYYGYTF.

The rearrangement joins TRBV6-5 to TRBJ2-3, with D unresolved. The CDR3 consists of 10 residues. V was cut by 7 bases and J by 5 bases, with 4 bases left in between. Germline V gene data show CDR1 as MNHEY and CDR2 as SVGAGI. The CDR3 DNA reads as TGTGCCAGCACCGGAGATACGCAGTATTTT. Its translation is CASTGDTQYF.

V and J are TRBV3-1 (or the pseudogene TRBV3-2) and TRBJ2-1; 10 nucleotides align to TRBD1. The J segment lost 15 bases and the V segment lost 1 base, leaving 15 bases of the junction unmatched. The germline V gene encodes CDR1 LGHDT and CDR2 YNNKEL (reference sequence). CDR3 length equals 16 residues. CDR3 region: CASSQGWRQTGGRLFF. Here the CDR3 DNA reads TGTGCCAGCAGCCAAGGCTGGAGGCAGACAGGGGGCCGGTTGTTCTTC.

V is TRBV5-1 and J is TRBJ2-5; 12 positions agree with TRBD2. CDR3 length: 16 residues. J gave up 6 bases and V 0 bases, and 6 bases lay outside the gene matches. Germline V gene data show CDR1 as SGHRS and CDR2 as YFSETQ. Here the CDR3 reads CASSLAPSGGAQTQYF. CDR3 DNA: TGCGCCAGCAGCTTGGCTCCTAGCGGGGGGGCGCAGACCCAGTACTTC.

This clone was seen only a few times. This chain joins TRBV11-2 and TRBJ1-1, with D perhaps TRBD1 (5 bases). The germline CDR1 and CDR2 sequences are SGHAT and FQNNGV. This CDR3 spans 17 amino acids. V was clipped by 5 bases and J by 3 bases, with 22 bases between them. DNA of the CDR3: TGTGCCAGCAGCCCCTCCCCCCTATTGACAGAGGACACTGAAGCTTTCTTT. Residues: CASSPSPLLTEDTEAFF.

The J gene is TRBJ1-1, the V gene TRBV28; 10 bases are shared with TRBD1. Trimming removed 6 bases from V and 7 bases from J; junction bases left unmatched: 8. This CDR3 has 14 amino acids. Germline loops: CDR1 MDHEN, CDR2 SYDVKM. This CDR3 is CASRRQGARGEAFF. The CDR3 region has the DNA TGTGCCAGCAGACGACAGGGGGCGCGGGGTGAAGCTTTCTTT.

This chain joins TRBV28 and TRBJ1-2; a possible D gene is TRBD1 (5 bases). The CDR3 consists of 14 residues. Between the trimmed V and J ends, which lost 5 bases and 2 bases, there was a span of 12 bases. Germline assignment: CDR1 MDHEN and CDR2 SYDVKM. The DNA for the CDR3 is TGTGCCAGCAGTCCAGGCAGGGCCAACTATGGCTACACCTTC. This gives the protein CASSPGRANYGYTF.

The chain is built from TRBV7-6 and TRBJ2-2, with TRBD2 matching over 9 bases. Unmatched junction bases numbered 3, after V lost 3 bases and J lost 1 base. The CDR3 length is 16 residues. Looked up from germline, CDR1 is SGHVS and CDR2 is FNYEAQ. CDR3 DNA: TGTGCCAGCAGCTTGGTACTAGCGGGGAACACCGGGGAGCTGTTTTTT. As protein: CASSLVLAGNTGELFF.

The V call is TRBV6-5, the J call TRBJ2-3, with TRBD1 as a possible D gene (5 bases). Germline CDR1 MNHEY, CDR2 SVGAGI. The CDR3 spans 13 residues. Trimming left V 5 bases short and J 2 bases short, with 8 bases between. The CDR3 sequence is CASSRQTTDTQYF. The CDR3 nucleotides read TGTGCCAGCAGTCGACAGACCACAGATACGCAGTATTTT.

This rearrangement joins TRBV6-1 to TRBJ1-5, with D tentatively TRBD1 (6 bases). The CDR3 totals 16 residues. In germline, CDR1 is MNHNS, CDR2 SASEGT. V was shortened by 4 bases and J by 2 bases, with 15 bases between the two germline ends. The CDR3 DNA reads as TGTGCCAGCAGTGGTACGGGGGGGGCCGGCAATCAGCCCCAGCATTTT. Translated, it gives CASSGTGGAGNQPQHF.